This T cell receptor (beta chain) was recorded in a study of T cell responses to AZD1222 COVID-19 vaccine (dated by TCRdb to the early 2020s). General notes on the study: AZD1222 recipients whose second dose came at about 4 weeks and those whose second dose came at about 12 weeks were combined into one group, since spike-specific TCR depth and breadth did not differ between the two schedules. TCR sequencing covered 230 or so trial participants: 207 given two doses of AZD1222 and approximately 26 given two doses of MenACWY control vaccine. Trial participants were enrolled into age subgroups of 18-55, 56-69 and 70-plus years, which contained about 150, 28 and 57 TCR-sequenced participants, respectively.

The CDR3 regions of human TCRbeta chains were subjected to immunosequencing. As for the original processing: TCRs in the repertoires were matched against a reference library of SARS-CoV-2-specific TCRs that had been generated with the MIRA antigen-specificity platform. Breadth was defined as the fraction of unique TCRs that were SARS-CoV-2-associated, and depth was defined as the fraction of total T cells that were SARS-CoV-2-associated. Each spike-specific TCR was assigned to its reactive spike region and to a CD4 or CD8 class using the MIRA data. Log10-transformed breadth and depth values were compared by one-way ANOVA with Sidak's multiple comparisons tests. This immuneACCESS table, as held by TCRdb, lists in-frame sequences with V and J called but not all clones. Of the missing ones, under half trace to an unresolved V gene in checked studies; the others have no known cause. The V and J calls and the clone size are those of that table, but D and trimming were determined from the DNA. Recorded for this sample are 110,000 to 150,000 clones; approximately 92% of them occurred a single time. The ten largest clonotypes hold around 1.5% of the sample.

On the study overall, not on this receptor specifically: Vaccine-associated CD4 TCRs spanned the whole spike protein, with dominant responses in regions 160-218 and 743-854. A significant rise in spike-specific TCR breadth and depth was observed after two AZD1222 doses relative to day 0 and relative to MenACWY recipients. Participants were mostly white British and included more females than males, and it was suggested by the authors that clonal diversity may have been underestimated. In the small 56-69-year group, the increase in depth fell short of significance, most likely because of low power. Reportedly, almost half of the unique spike-specific TCRs recognized epitopes lying outside the regions that are mutated in the B.1.351 and B.1.1.7 variants. Conclusions about previously exposed vaccinees were limited because only six AZD1222 recipients were SARS-CoV-2 seropositive at baseline. Because no day 14 peak-response samples were available, the repertoires could be characterized only after the peak T cell response.

The meaning of the sample's time point label: baseline before first vaccination. Samples from vaccinated people were obtained from the UK trials COV001 and COV002, which included a single-blind randomized controlled phase 2/3 trial of AZD1222 (ChAdOx1 nCoV-19) in healthy adults. Trial participant PBMC samples were collected at day 0 and day 28 after the second dose for TCRbeta chain sequencing. Points on this clone: This clone's antigen is unknown. It has no much larger one-base neighbor in the sample; base qualities were not kept.

The sequence came from an adult in good health. This sample comprised peripheral blood, obtained on day 0 of AZD1222 vaccination.

The bases read TGTGCCATCGGCGATAACTATGGCTACACCTTC. Its protein is CAIGDNYGYTF. The rearrangement joined TRBV10-3 to TRBJ1-2; the D gene assignment is ambiguous. The CDR3 holds 11 amino acids from the cysteine to the phenylalanine. CDR3 DNA is the only sequence kept; it has 33 bases, read in frame from the first base. V loses 8 bases of germline sequence and J loses 1 base, and the interval between the two ends is 5 bases. Looking up the germline V gene yields CDR1 ENHRY and CDR2 SYGVKD.